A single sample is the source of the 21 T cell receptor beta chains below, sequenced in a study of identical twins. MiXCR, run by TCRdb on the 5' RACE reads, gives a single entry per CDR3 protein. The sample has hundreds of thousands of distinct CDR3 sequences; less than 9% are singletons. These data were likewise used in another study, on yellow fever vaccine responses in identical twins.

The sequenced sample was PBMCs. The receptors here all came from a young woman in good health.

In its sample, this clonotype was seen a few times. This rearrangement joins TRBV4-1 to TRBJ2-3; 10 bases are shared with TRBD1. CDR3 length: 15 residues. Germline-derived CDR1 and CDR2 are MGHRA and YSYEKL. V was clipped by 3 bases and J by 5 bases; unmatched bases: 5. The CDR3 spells CASSQMDRGEDTQYF. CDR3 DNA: TGCGCCAGCAGCCAGATGGACAGGGGGGAAGATACGCAGTATTTT.

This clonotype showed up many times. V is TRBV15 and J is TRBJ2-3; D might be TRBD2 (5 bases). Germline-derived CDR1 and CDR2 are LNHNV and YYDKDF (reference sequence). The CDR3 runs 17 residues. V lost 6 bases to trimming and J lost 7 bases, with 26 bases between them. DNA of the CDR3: TGTGCCACCAGGTCCACCGCGGCTAGCTCCTTAATAAATACGCAGTATTTT. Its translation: CATRSTAASSLINTQYF.

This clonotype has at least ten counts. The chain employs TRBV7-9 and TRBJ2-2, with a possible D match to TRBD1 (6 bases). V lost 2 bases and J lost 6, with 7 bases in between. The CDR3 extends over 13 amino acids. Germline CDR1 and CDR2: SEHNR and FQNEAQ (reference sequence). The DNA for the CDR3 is TGTGCCAGCAGCTTACAGGGGTCCGGGGAGCTGTTTTTT. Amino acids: CASSLQGSGELFF. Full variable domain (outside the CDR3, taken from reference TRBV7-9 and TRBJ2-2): DTGVSQNPRHKITKRGQNVTFRCDPISEHNRLYWYRQTLGQGPEFLTYFQNEAQLEKSRLLSDRFSAERPKGSFSTLEIQRTEQGDSAMYLCASSLQGSGELFFGEGSRLTVL.

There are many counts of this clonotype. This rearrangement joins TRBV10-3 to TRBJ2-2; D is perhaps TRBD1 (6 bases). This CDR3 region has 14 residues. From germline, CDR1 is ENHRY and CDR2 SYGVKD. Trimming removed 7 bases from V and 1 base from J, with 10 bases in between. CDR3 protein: CAITEGQNTGELFF. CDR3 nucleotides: TGTGCCATCACCGAGGGACAGAACACCGGGGAGCTGTTTTTT.

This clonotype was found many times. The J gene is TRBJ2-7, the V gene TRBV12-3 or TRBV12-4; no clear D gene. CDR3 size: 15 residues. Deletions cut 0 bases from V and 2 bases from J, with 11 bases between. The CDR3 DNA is TGTGCCAGCAGTTTAGCGGGCGGCCGCGCCTACGAGCAGTACTTC. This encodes CASSLAGGRAYEQYF.

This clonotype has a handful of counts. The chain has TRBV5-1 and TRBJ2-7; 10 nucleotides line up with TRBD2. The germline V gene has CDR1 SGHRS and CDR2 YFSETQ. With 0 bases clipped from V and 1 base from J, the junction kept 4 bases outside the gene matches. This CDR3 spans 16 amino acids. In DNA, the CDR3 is TGCGCCAGCAGCTTGGGACTAGCGGGCGGTTCCTACGAGCAGTACGTC. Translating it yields CASSLGLAGGSYEQYV.

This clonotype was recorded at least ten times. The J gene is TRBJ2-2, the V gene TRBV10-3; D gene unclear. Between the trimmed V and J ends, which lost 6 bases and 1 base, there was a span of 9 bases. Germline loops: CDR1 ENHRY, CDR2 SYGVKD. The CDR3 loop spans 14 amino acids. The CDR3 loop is CAIRSFGNTGELFF. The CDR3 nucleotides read TGTGCCATCAGGAGCTTCGGGAACACCGGGGAGCTGTTTTTT.

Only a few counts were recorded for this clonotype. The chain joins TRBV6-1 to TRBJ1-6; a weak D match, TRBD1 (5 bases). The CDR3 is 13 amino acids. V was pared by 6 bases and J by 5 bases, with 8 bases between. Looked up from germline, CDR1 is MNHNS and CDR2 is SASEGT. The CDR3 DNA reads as TGTGCCAGCAGGGGACGGAATAATTCACCCCTCCACTTT. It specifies CASRGRNNSPLHF.

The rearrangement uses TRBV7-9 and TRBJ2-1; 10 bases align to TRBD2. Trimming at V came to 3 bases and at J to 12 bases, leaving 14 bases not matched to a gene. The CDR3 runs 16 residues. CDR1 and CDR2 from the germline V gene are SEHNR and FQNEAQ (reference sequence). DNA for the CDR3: TGTGCCAGCAGCTTCCAAGGGGTACTAGCGGGACCACCGCAGTTCTTC. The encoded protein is CASSFQGVLAGPPQFF.

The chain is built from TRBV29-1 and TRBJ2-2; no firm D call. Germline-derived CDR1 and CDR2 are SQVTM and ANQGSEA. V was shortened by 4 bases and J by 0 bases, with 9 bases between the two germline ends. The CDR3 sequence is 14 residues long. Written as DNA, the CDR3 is TGCAGCGTTGTCCCGGCGGCGAACACCGGGGAGCTGTTTTTT. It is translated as CSVVPAANTGELFF.

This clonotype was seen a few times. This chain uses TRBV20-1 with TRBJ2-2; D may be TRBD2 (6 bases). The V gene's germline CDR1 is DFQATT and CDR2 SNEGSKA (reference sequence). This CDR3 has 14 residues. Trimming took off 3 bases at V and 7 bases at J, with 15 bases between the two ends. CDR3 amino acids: CSARMGGPGGELFF. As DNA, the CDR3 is TGCAGTGCTAGGATGGGGGGTCCGGGCGGGGAGCTGTTTTTT.

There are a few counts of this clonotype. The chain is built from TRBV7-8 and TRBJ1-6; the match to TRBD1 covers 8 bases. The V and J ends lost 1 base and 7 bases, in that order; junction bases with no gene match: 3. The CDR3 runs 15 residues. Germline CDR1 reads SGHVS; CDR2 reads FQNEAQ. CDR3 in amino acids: CASSLVTGANSPLHF. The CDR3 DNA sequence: TGTGCCAGCAGCTTAGTGACAGGGGCGAATTCACCCCTCCACTTT. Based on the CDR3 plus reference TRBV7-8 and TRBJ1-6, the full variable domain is GAGVSQSPRYKVAKRGQDVALRCDPISGHVSLFWYQQALGQGPEFLTYFQNEAQLDKSGLPSDRFFAERPEGSVSTLKIQRTQQEDSAVYLCASSLVTGANSPLHFGNGTRLTVT.

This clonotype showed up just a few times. CDR3: CASSPLQGTGGELFF. CDR3 nucleotides: TGTGCCAGCAGTCCCCTGCAGGGTACGGGCGGGGAGCTGTTTTTT. The rearrangement joins TRBV27 to TRBJ2-2, with D possibly TRBD1 on 5 matching bases. Trimming took off 5 bases at V and 7 bases at J, with 17 bases between the two ends. CDR3 size: 15 residues. CDR1 and CDR2 from the germline V gene are MNHEY and SMNVEV (reference sequence).

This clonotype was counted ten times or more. The CDR3 bases are TGCAGCGTTGATGGCAGGGTGAACACAGATACGCAGTATTTT. This codes for CSVDGRVNTDTQYF. This sequence joins TRBV29-1 and TRBJ2-3; a weak D match, TRBD1 (5 bases). CDR1 and CDR2 (germline): SQVTM, ANQGSEA. The CDR3 is 14 amino acids. Deletions cut 3 bases from V and 2 bases from J, with 12 bases between.

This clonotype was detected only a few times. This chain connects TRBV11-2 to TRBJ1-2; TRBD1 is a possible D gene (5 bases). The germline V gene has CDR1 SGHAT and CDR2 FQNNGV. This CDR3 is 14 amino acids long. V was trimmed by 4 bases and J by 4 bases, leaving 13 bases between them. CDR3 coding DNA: TGTGCCAGCAGCTGGGGCGGTTTAGGCTATGGCTACACCTTC. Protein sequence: CASSWGGLGYGYTF.

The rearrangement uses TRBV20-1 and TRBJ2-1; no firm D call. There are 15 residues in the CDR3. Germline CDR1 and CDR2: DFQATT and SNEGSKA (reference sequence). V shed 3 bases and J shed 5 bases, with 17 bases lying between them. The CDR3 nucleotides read TGCAGTGCTAGCCGTCCCGCGTGGCAGAACAATGAGCAGTTCTTC. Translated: CSASRPAWQNNEQFF.

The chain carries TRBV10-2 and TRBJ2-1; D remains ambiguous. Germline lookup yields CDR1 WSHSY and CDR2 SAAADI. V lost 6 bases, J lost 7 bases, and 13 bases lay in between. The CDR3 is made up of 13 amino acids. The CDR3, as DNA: TGCGCCAGCAGCCTGTGGAATGGTAATGAGCAGTTCTTC. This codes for CASSLWNGNEQFF.

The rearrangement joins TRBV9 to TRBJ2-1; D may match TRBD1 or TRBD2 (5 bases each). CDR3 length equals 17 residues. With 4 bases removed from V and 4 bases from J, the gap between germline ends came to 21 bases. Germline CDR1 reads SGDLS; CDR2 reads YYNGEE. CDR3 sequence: CASSPRLGDGLYNEQFF. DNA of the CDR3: TGTGCCAGCAGCCCACGGTTGGGGGACGGATTGTACAATGAGCAGTTCTTC.

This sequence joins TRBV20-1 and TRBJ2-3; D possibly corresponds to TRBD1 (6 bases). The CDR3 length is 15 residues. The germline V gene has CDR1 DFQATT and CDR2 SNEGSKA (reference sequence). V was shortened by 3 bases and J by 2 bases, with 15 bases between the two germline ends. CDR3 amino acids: CSASLWGHSTDTQYF. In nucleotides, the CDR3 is TGCAGTGCTAGTCTTTGGGGGCATTCCACAGATACGCAGTATTTT.

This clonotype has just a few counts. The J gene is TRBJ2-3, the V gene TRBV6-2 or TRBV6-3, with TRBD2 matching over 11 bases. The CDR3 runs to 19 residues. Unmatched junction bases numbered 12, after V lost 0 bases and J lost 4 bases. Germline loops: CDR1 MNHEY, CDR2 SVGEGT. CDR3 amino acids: CASSYSLRSGGASADTQYF. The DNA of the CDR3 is TGTGCCAGCAGTTACTCCTTGCGTAGCGGGGGGGCCAGCGCAGATACGCAGTATTTT.

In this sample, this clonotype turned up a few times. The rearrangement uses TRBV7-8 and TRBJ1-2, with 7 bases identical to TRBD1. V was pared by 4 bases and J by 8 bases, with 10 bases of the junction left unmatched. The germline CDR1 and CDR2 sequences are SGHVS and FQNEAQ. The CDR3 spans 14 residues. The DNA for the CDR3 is TGTGCCAGCAGCTACTCCGGGACAGAAGGCGGCTACACCTTC. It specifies CASSYSGTEGGYTF.